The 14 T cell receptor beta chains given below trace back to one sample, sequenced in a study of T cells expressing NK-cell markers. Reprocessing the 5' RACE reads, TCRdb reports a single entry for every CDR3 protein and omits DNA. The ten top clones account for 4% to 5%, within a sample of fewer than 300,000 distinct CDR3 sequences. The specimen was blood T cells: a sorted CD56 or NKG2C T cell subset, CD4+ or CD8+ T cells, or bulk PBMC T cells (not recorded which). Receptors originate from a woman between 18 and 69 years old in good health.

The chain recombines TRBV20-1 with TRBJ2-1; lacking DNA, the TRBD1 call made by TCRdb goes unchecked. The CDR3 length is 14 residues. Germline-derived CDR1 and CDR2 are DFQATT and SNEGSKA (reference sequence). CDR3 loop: CSARGGHSYNEQFF.

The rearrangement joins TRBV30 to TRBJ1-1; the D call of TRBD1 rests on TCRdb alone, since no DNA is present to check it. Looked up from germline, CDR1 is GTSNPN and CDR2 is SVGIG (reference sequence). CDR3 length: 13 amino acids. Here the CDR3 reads CAWSVKGARRRLF. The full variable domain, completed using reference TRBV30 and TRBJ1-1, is SQTIHQWPATLVQPVGSPLSLECTVEGTSNPNLYWYRQAAGRGLQLLFYSVGIGQISSEVPQNLSASRPQDRQFILSSKKLLLSDSGFYLCAWSVKGARRRLFGQGTRLTVV.

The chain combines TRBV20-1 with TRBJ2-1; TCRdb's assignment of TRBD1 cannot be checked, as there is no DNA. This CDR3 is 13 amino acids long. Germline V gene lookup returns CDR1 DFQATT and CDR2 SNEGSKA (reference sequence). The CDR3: CSVASPTDNEQFF.

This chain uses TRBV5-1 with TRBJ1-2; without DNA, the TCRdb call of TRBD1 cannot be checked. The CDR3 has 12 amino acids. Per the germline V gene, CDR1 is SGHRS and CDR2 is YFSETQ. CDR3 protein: CASRDTAYGYTF.

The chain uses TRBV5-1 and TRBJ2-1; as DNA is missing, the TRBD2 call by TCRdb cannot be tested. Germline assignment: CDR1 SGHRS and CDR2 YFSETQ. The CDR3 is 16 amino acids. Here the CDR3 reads CASSLGTDARGDEQFF.

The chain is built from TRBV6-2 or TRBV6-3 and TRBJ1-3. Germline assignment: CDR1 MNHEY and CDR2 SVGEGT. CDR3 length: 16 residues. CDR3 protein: CASSYSSPASGNTIYF.

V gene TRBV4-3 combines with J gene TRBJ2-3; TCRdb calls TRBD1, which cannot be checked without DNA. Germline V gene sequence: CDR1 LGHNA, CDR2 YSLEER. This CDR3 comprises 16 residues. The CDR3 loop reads CASSQDSTSGGDTQYF.

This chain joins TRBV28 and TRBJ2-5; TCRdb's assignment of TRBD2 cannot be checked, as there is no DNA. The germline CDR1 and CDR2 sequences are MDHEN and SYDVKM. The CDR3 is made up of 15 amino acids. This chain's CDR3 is CAGSLGGRVQETQYF. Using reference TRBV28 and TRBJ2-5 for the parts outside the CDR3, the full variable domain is DVKVTQSSRYLVKRTGEKVFLECVQDMDHENMFWYRQDPGLGLRLIYFSYDVKMKEKGDIPEGYSVSREKKERFSLILESASTNQTSMYLCAGSLGGRVQETQYFGPGTRLLVL.

CDR3 residues: CASSPGTSGYNEQFF. This sequence joins TRBV5-1 and TRBJ2-1; TCRdb outputs TRBD2, but without DNA this stays unchecked. Germline V gene lookup returns CDR1 SGHRS and CDR2 YFSETQ. The CDR3 contains 15 residues.

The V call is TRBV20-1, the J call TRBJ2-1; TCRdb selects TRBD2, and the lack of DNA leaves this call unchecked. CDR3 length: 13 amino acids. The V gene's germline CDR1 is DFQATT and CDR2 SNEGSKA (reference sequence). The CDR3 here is CSAPPLEYNEQFF.

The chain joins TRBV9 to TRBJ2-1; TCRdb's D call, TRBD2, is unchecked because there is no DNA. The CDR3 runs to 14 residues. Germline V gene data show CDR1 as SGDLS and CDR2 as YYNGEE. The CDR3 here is CASSGAEYRDEQFF.

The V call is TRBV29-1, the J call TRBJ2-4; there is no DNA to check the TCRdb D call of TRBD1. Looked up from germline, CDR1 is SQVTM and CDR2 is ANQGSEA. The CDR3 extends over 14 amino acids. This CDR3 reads CSVYWGAVENIQYF. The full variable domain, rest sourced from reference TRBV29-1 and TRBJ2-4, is SAVISQKPSRDICQRGTSLTIQCQVDSQVTMMFWYRQQPGQSLTLIATANQGSEATYESGFVIDKFPISRPNLTFSTLTVSNMSPEDSSIYLCSVYWGAVENIQYFGAGTRLSVL.

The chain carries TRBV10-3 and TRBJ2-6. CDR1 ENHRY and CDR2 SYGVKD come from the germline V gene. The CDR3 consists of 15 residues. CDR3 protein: CAISDWDSGANVLTF.

CDR3 loop: CAWGGPPETQYF. This chain joins TRBV30 and TRBJ2-5; lacking DNA, the TRBD2 call made by TCRdb goes unchecked. CDR3 size: 12 residues. In germline, CDR1 is GTSNPN, CDR2 SVGIG (reference sequence).